This TCR beta chain was found in a study of cytotoxic CD8 clonotypes in ibrutinib-treated CLL. Germline V gene lookup returns CDR1 ENHRY and CDR2 SYGVKD. Trimming stripped 2 bases from V and 6 bases from J, with 11 bases between. The CDR3 extends over 15 amino acids. Clones were sequenced by immunoSEQ multiplex PCR, and TCRdb holds only the in-frame ones, with some missing. The sample has a few hundred thousand clones; 67% are singletons. This clone was recorded a few times. Its antigen is not known. The study, taken as a whole, reports: Public clonotypes occurred uncommonly; on treatment, they contracted or remained stable.

Specimen: PBMCs, collected after 36 months of ibrutinib treatment. The chain has TRBV10-3 and TRBJ1-6, with D uncertain. The receptor was derived from a human donor with chronic lymphocytic leukemia. The CDR3 DNA follows: TGTGCCATCAGTGAGGGTGGGTCAGCTAATTCACCCCTCCACTTT. As protein: CAISEGGSANSPLHF.